The following is a T cell receptor (beta chain) sequence with its context. Sequencing used immunoSEQ multiplex PCR; TCRdb keeps in-frame clones, though not all of them. The sample has nearly 1,000,000 clones; 60% to 85% are singletons. These data belong to a study of shared clonotypes between healthy human individuals. The CDR3 has 12 residues. Germline CDR1 LNHDA, CDR2 SQIVND (reference sequence). Deletions cut 6 bases from V and 4 bases from J, with 9 bases between. The V call is TRBV19, the J call TRBJ1-2; D possibly corresponds to TRBD1 (6 bases). The material sequenced was memory CD4+ T cells sorted from blood. Subset: CD45RA-negative fraction. This clonotype originated in a man aged 18 to 30 in good health. The CDR3 bases are TGTGCCAGTAGGCAGGGGCCCTATGGCTACACCTTC. Its protein is CASRQGPYGYTF. Combining the CDR3 with reference TRBV19 and TRBJ1-2 gives the whole variable domain DGGITQSPKYLFRKEGQNVTLSCEQNLNHDAMYWYRQDPGQGLRLIYYSQIVNDFQKGDIAEGYSVSREKKESFPLTVTSAQKNPTAFYLCASRQGPYGYTFGSGTRLTVV.